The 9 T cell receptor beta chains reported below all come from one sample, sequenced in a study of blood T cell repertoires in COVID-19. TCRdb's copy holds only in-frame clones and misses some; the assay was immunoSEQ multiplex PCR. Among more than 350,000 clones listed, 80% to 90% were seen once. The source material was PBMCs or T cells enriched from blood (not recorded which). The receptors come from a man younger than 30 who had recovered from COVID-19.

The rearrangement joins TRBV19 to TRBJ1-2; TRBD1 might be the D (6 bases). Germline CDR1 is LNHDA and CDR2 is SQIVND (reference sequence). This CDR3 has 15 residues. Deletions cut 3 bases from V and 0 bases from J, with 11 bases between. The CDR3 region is CASSIRAGANYGYTF. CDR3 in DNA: TGTGCCAGTAGTATTCGGGCAGGGGCTAACTATGGCTACACCTTC.

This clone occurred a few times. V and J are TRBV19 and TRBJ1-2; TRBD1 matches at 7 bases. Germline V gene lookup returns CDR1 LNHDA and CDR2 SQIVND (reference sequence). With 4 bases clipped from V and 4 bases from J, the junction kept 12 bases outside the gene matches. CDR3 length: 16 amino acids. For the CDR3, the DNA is TGTGCCAGTAGTAACTCTTTACAGGGGAGGATCTATGGCTACACCTTC. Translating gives CASSNSLQGRIYGYTF.

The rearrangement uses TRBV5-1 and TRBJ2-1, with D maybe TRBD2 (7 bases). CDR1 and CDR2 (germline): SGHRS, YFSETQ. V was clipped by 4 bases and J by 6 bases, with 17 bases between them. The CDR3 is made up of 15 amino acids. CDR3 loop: CASSLSAAGANEQFF. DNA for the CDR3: TGCGCCAGCAGCCTGAGTGCCGCGGGGGCCAATGAGCAGTTCTTC.

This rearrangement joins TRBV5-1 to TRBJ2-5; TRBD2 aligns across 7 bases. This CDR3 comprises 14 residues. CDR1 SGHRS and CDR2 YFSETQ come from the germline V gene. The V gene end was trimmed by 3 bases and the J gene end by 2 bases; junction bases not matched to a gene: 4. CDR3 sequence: CASSSGRGQETQYF. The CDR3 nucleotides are TGCGCCAGCAGCTCGGGGAGGGGACAAGAGACCCAGTACTTC.

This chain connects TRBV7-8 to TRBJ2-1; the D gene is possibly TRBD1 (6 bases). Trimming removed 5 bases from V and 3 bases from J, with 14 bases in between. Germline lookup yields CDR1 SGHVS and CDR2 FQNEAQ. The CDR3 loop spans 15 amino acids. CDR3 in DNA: TGTGCCAGCAGCCCCAAGACAGGCGACTACAATGAGCAGTTCTTC. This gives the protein CASSPKTGDYNEQFF.

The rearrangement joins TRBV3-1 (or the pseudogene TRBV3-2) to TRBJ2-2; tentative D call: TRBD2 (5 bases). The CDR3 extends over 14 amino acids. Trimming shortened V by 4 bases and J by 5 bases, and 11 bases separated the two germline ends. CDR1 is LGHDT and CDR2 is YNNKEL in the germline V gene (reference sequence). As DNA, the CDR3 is TGTGCCAGCAGCCGCGGAGGAAGGACCGGGGAGCTGTTTTTT. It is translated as CASSRGGRTGELFF.

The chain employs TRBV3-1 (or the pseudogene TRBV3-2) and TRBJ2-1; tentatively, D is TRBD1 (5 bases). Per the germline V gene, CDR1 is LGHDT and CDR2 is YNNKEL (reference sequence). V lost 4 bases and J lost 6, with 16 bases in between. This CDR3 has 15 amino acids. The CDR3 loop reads CASSLMGQGANEQFF. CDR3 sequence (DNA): TGTGCCAGCAGCCTCATGGGCCAAGGGGCCAATGAGCAGTTCTTC.

The CDR3 is CASSLSDYGYTF. Written as DNA, the CDR3 is TGTGCCAGCAGTTTAAGCGACTATGGCTACACCTTC. The chain carries TRBV12-3 or TRBV12-4 and TRBJ1-2, with no clear D. Trimming pared 2 bases from V and 3 bases from J, leaving 4 bases between. The CDR3 has 12 residues.

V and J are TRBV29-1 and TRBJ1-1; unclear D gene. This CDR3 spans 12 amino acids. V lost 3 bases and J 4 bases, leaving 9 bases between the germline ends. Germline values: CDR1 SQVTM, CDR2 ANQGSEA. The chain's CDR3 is CSVEVLSTEAFF. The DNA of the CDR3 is TGCAGCGTTGAGGTGTTGAGCACTGAAGCTTTCTTT.